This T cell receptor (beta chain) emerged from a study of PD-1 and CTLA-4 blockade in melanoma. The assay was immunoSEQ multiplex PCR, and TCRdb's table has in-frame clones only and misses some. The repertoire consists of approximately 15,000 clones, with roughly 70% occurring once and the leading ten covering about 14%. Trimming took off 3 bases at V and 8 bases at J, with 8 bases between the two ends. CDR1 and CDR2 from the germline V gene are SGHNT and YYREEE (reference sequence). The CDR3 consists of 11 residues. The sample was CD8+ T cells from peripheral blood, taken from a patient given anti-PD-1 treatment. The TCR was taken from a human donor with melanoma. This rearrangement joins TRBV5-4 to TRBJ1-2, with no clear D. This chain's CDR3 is CASSWAGGYTF. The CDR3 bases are TGTGCCAGCAGCTGGGCGGGAGGCTACACCTTC.